This T cell receptor (beta chain) comes out of a study of T cells after posttransplantation cyclophosphamide. V was clipped by 5 bases and J by 3 bases, with 10 bases between them. This CDR3 comprises 14 residues. Per the germline V gene, CDR1 is MNHEY and CDR2 is SMNVEV (reference sequence). The protocol was immunoSEQ multiplex PCR, while the TCRdb copy is restricted to in-frame clones and leaves out a portion. The record shows almost 5,500 clones for this sample, with no singletons present. Treatment was busulfan-fludarabine conditioning, a marrow graft, and cyclophosphamide on days +3 and +4. This clone was recorded many times.

Specimen: PBMCs, collected about 57 weeks after allogeneic stem cell transplant with posttransplant cyclophosphamide. The chain carries TRBV27 and TRBJ2-2; a possible D gene is TRBD1 (5 bases). This clonotype was obtained from a male patient aged 55 to 69 who received an allogeneic stem cell transplant from a related donor, was CMV-positive, and had acute GVHD only. Part of the T cells may come from the graft donor. CDR3 sequence: CASSIQDYTGELFF. In nucleotides, the CDR3 is TGTGCCAGCAGTATACAGGATTACACCGGGGAGCTGTTTTTT.